The T cell receptor beta chain described here comes from a study of T cell responses to AZD1222 COVID-19 vaccine. Overall study results and limits: Repertoires were obtained solely post-peak T cell response. In a largely white British group with more females than males, clonal diversity was possibly underestimated. Baseline seropositivity occurred in only a handful of AZD1222 recipients. Spike-specific TCR breadth and depth went up after people got two AZD1222 doses.

Assay: immunoSEQ multiplex PCR; the TCRdb copy retains only in-frame clones and omits some. This sample carries some 120,000 clones, 85% to 90% of them seen once, and the ten largest clones take more than 6.5%. The germline V gene encodes CDR1 WSHSY and CDR2 SAAADI. V was cut by 4 bases and J by 5 bases, with 6 bases left in between. The CDR3 consists of 12 residues. To note about this clone: Its antigen remains unknown.

The sample was peripheral blood, taken on day 0 of AZD1222 vaccination. The chain has TRBV10-2 and TRBJ2-1; the D is unclear. The TCR comes from an adult in good health. The CDR3 loop reads CASSGLDNEQFF. CDR3 nucleotides: TGCGCCAGCAGTGGGCTAGACAATGAGCAGTTCTTC.